Only a few counts were recorded for the clone carrying this TCR beta chain. Per the authors' pipeline: Reference gene primer amplification in the assay estimated nucleated cell counts. Here immunoSEQ multiplex PCR was the method, and the copy in TCRdb shows in-frame clones only, minus some. The DNA was the basis for D and trimming; V, J and clone size are from that table. Of about 200,000 clones in the sample, about 88% were seen once. It was during active infection that Seattle patients were enrolled and then longitudinally followed. The record originates from a study of blood T cell repertoires in COVID-19. Study in general: Acute and convalescent COVID-19 specimens originated in the United States, Italy and Spain.

The CDR3 contains 16 residues. Looked up from germline, CDR1 is SGHNT and CDR2 is YYREEE (reference sequence). With 0 bases removed from V and 0 bases from J, the gap between germline ends came to 10 bases. The V call is TRBV5-4, the J call TRBJ2-1; D gene uncertain. The sample consisted of peripheral blood. The clonotype was recovered from a man aged 45-60 years with COVID-19, enrolled during active disease. This CDR3 reads CASSLGIWSSYNEQFF. CDR3 in DNA: TGTGCCAGCAGCTTGGGAATTTGGAGCTCCTACAATGAGCAGTTCTTC.